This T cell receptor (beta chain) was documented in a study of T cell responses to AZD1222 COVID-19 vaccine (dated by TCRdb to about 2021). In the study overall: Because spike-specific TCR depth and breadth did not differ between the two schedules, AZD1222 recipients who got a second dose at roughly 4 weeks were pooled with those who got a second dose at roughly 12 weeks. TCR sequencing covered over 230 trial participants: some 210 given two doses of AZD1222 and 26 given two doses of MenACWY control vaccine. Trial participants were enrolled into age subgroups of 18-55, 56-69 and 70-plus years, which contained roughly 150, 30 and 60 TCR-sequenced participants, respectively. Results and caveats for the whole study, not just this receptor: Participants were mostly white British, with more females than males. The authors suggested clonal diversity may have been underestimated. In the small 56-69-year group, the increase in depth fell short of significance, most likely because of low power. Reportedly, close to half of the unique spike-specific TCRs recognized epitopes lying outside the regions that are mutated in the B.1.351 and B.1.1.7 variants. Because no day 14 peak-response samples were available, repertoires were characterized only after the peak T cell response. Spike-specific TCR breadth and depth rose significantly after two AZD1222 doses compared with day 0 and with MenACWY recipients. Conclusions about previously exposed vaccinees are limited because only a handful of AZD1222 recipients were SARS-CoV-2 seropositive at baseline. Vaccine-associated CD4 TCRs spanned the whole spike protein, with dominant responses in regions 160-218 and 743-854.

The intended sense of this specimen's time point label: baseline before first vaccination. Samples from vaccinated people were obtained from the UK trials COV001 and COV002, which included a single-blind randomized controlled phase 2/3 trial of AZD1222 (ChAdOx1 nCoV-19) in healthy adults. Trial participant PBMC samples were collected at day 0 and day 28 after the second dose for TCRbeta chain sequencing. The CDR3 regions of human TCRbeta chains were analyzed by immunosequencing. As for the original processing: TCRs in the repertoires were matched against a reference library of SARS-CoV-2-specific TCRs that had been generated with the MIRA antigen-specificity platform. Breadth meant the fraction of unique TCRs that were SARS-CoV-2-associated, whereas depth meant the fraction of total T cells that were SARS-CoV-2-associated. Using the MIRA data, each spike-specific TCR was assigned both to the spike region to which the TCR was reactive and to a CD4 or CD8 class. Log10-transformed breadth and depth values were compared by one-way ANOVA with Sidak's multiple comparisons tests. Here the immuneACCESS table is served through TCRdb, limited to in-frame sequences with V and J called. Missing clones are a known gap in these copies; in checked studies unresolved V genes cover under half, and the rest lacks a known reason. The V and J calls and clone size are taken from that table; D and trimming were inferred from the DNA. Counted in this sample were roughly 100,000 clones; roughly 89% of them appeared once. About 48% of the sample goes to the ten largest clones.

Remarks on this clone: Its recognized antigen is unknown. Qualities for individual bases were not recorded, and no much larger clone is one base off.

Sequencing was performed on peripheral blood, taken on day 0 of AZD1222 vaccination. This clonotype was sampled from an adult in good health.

The CDR3 corresponds to CASRGTPGGASEETQYF. The DNA is as follows: TGTGCCAGCAGGGGGACCCCCGGGGGAGCTAGCGAGGAGACCCAGTACTTC. The sequence joins TRBV7-9 to TRBJ2-5; possibly the D gene is TRBD2, per 6 matching bases. From the cysteine up to the phenylalanine, the CDR3 has a length of 17 residues. Only CDR3 DNA remains: 51 bases, in frame from the first base. CDR1 and CDR2, looked up from the germline V gene (reference sequence), are SEHNR and FQNEAQ. V was cut back by 6 bases and J by 5 bases, leaving a gap of 25 bases between them. Joined to the reference TRBV7-9 and TRBJ2-5 proteins, this CDR3 gives the full variable domain: DTGVSQNPRHKITKRGQNVTFRCDPISEHNRLYWYRQTLGQGPEFLTYFQNEAQLEKSRLLSDRFSAERPKGSFSTLEIQRTEQGDSAMYLCASRGTPGGASEETQYFGPGTRLLVL.